The entry below describes one T cell receptor beta chain. Its antigen remains unknown. The length of the CDR3 is 14 residues. Germline V gene lookup returns CDR1 MDHEN and CDR2 SYDVKM. Trimming took off 0 bases at V and 7 bases at J, with 9 bases between the two ends. This record belongs to a study of T cells in Graves' hyperthyroidism and ophthalmopathy. Study background: At initial diagnosis, before any treatment had begun, peripheral blood was obtained. Study observations and caveats: A model of 13 V-J features distinguished ophthalmopathy from stable hyperthyroidism.

Predating any ophthalmopathy symptoms, the blood sample was taken at first hyperthyroidism diagnosis. The PBMCs had their origin in approximately 10 ml of fresh peripheral blood. The investigators amplified TCR beta CDR3 regions from RNA transcripts. Primed by the HTBI set, a first-round RT-PCR was run on the TCR CDR3. TCRdb redid the calling of the multiplex PCR reads with MiXCR, one entry per CDR3 protein. The sample contains under 400,000 distinct CDR3 sequences, about a sixth of which appear only once. This sequence joins TRBV28 and TRBJ2-2; D not resolved. Material: blood. This TCR was recovered from a woman between 18 and 29 years old with Graves' hyperthyroidism that later progressed to Graves' ophthalmopathy. The CDR3 nucleotides read TGTGCCAGCAGTTTATGGCTAGAAGGCGGGGAGCTGTTTTTT. It codes for CASSLWLEGGELFF.